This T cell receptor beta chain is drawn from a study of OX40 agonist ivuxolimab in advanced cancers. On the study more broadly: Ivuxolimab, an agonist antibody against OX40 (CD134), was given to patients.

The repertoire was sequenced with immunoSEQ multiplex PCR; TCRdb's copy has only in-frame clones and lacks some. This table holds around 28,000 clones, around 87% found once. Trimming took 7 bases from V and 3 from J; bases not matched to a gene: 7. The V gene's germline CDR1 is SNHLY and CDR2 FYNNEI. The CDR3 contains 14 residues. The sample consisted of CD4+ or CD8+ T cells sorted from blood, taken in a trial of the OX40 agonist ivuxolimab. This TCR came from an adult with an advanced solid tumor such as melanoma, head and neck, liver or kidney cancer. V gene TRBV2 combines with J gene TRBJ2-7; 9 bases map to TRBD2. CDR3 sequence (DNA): TGTGCCAGCATGGGCGGAGCGGGGGGCTACGAGCAGTACTTC. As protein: CASMGGAGGYEQYF.